This is a list of T cell receptor beta chains from one sample in a study of T cells after yellow fever vaccination. TCRdb reprocessed the 5' RACE reads with MiXCR, giving one entry per CDR3 protein. The sample contains some 160,000 distinct CDR3 sequences, over 7% of which appear only once. Material: CD8+ T cells sorted from PBMCs, obtained 45 days after the yellow fever booster vaccination. The receptors here all came from a man between 18 and 35 years old who received the YFV17D yellow fever vaccine. Both conserved end residues are part of each CDR3. The order of the fields is V gene, D gene, J gene, clone size, CDR3 length, CDR3 DNA, CDR3 protein. A D gene is named only where the DNA matches it firmly. Part of the rows lack a size; the others show once, few, many or a class for expanded clones.

v_gene: TRBV20-1; d_gene: TRBD2; j_gene: TRBJ2-1; abundance: few; len: 13; CDR3nt: TGCAGTGCCAACCCTAGCGGCAACAATGAGCAGTTCTTC; CDR3aa: CSANPSGNNEQFF
v_gene: TRBV4-2; d_gene: NA; j_gene: TRBJ1-5; abundance: NA; len: 14; CDR3nt: TGTGCCAGCAGCCAAGATACCAGACATCAGCCCCAGCATTTT; CDR3aa: CASSQDTRHQPQHF
v_gene: TRBV6-5; d_gene: NA; j_gene: TRBJ1-1; abundance: NA; len: 14; CDR3nt: TGTGCCAGCAGAAGAGGGGGAGGGAACACTGAAGCTTTCTTT; CDR3aa: CASRRGGGNTEAFF
v_gene: TRBV7-6; d_gene: NA; j_gene: TRBJ2-2; abundance: many; len: 17; CDR3nt: TGTGCCAGCAGCAGCCAGGGGGGGGACCCCTACACCGGGGAGCTGTTTTTT; CDR3aa: CASSSQGGDPYTGELFF
v_gene: TRBV27; d_gene: NA; j_gene: TRBJ1-1; abundance: few; len: 14; CDR3nt: TGTGCCAGCAGTTTTCTCGGGGGACGGGCTGAAGCTTTCTTT; CDR3aa: CASSFLGGRAEAFF
v_gene: TRBV19; d_gene: NA; j_gene: TRBJ2-3; abundance: NA; len: 14; CDR3nt: TGTGCCAGTACCCAAGCAACAGGGTCGGATACGCAGTATTTT; CDR3aa: CASTQATGSDTQYF
v_gene: TRBV5-1; d_gene: NA; j_gene: TRBJ2-1; abundance: NA; len: 16; CDR3nt: TGCGCCAGCAGCTTGGGAGGGGGGGAGTCCTACAATGAGCAGTTCTTC; CDR3aa: CASSLGGGESYNEQFF
v_gene: TRBV27; d_gene: NA; j_gene: TRBJ2-3; abundance: NA; len: 13; CDR3nt: TGTGCCAGCAGTTTGTCTAGTGCAGATACGCAGTATTTT; CDR3aa: CASSLSSADTQYF
v_gene: TRBV19; d_gene: TRBD2; j_gene: TRBJ2-1; abundance: few; len: 15; CDR3nt: TGTGCCAGTAGTATTCTCCTAGCGGGGGGGAATGAGCAGTTCTTC; CDR3aa: CASSILLAGGNEQFF
v_gene: TRBV7-8; d_gene: TRBD2; j_gene: TRBJ2-3; abundance: many; len: 15; CDR3nt: TGTGCCAGCCTCCACTTTAGCGGGGGGTCAGATACGCAGTATTTT; CDR3aa: CASLHFSGGSDTQYF
v_gene: TRBV6-5; d_gene: NA; j_gene: TRBJ2-4; abundance: many; len: 14; CDR3nt: TGTGCCAGCAGTTACTCGACAGGAACAAACATTCAGTACTTC; CDR3aa: CASSYSTGTNIQYF
v_gene: TRBV1; d_gene: NA; j_gene: TRBJ2-1; abundance: NA; len: 22; CDR3nt: TGCACCAGCAGCCAAGACACAGCCCTGCAGAGTCACCGCCTCCCTGTGCACAATGAGCAGTTCTTC; CDR3aa: CTSSQDTALQSHRLPVHNEQFF
v_gene: TRBV6-6; d_gene: NA; j_gene: TRBJ2-1; abundance: few; len: 18; CDR3nt: TGTGCCAGCAGTTCCTTTAATTTCAGGGCCAGCTCCTACAATGAGCAGTTCTTC; CDR3aa: CASSSFNFRASSYNEQFF
v_gene: TRBV20-1; d_gene: TRBD2; j_gene: TRBJ2-1; abundance: NA; len: 14; CDR3nt: TGCAGTGCTCGACTAGCGGGGCATTACAATGAGCAGTTCTTC; CDR3aa: CSARLAGHYNEQFF
v_gene: TRBV5-4; d_gene: NA; j_gene: TRBJ2-7; abundance: many; len: 11; CDR3nt: TGTGCCAGCAGCTTGGGTCTCGAGCAGTACTTC; CDR3aa: CASSLGLEQYF
v_gene: TRBV15; d_gene: NA; j_gene: TRBJ1-5; abundance: NA; len: 14; CDR3nt: TGTGCCACCAGCGCCCGGGCCCCGGTGGAGCCCCAGCATTTT; CDR3aa: CATSARAPVEPQHF
v_gene: TRBV13; d_gene: TRBD2; j_gene: TRBJ2-3; abundance: NA; len: 17; CDR3nt: TGTGCCAGCAGCCCCGAGGGGAGCGGGGGGCCGGCAGATACGCAGTATTTT; CDR3aa: CASSPEGSGGPADTQYF
v_gene: TRBV19; d_gene: NA; j_gene: TRBJ1-1; abundance: few; len: 15; CDR3nt: TGTGCCAGTTCGGGAATAACAGCAATGAACACTGAAGCTTTCTTT; CDR3aa: CASSGITAMNTEAFF
v_gene: TRBV20-1; d_gene: NA; j_gene: TRBJ2-2; abundance: once; len: 12; CDR3nt: TGCAGTGCTAGAGCAGGGGACGGGGAGCTGTTTTTT; CDR3aa: CSARAGDGELFF
v_gene: TRBV3-1; d_gene: NA; j_gene: TRBJ2-2; abundance: few; len: 14; CDR3nt: TGTGCCAGCAGCCAAGGTCCAACCCTCGGGGAGCTGTTTTTT; CDR3aa: CASSQGPTLGELFF
v_gene: TRBV6-2/TRBV6-3; d_gene: TRBD2; j_gene: TRBJ2-2; abundance: few; len: 17; CDR3nt: TGTGCCAGCAGTGATGGACTAGCGGGGGGGCGCTCCGGGGAGCTGTTTTTT; CDR3aa: CASSDGLAGGRSGELFF
v_gene: TRBV9; d_gene: NA; j_gene: TRBJ2-1; abundance: few; len: 12; CDR3nt: TGTGCCAGCAGCCCACTCGGGTTGGAGCAGTTCTTC; CDR3aa: CASSPLGLEQFF
v_gene: TRBV7-9; d_gene: NA; j_gene: TRBJ1-1; abundance: few; len: 13; CDR3nt: TGTGCCAGCAGCCCCTCCAGGGAAACTGAAGCTTTCTTT; CDR3aa: CASSPSRETEAFF
v_gene: TRBV28; d_gene: TRBD1; j_gene: TRBJ1-5; abundance: few; len: 17; CDR3nt: TGTGCCAGCAGTTTAGTGGGGACAGGGGGGGTCAATCAGCCCCAGCATTTT; CDR3aa: CASSLVGTGGVNQPQHF
v_gene: TRBV4-2; d_gene: NA; j_gene: TRBJ2-1; abundance: few; len: 16; CDR3nt: TGTGCCAGCAGCCAAGATCCCAGGACGGGTTACAATGAGCAGTTCTTC; CDR3aa: CASSQDPRTGYNEQFF
v_gene: TRBV12-3/TRBV12-4; d_gene: NA; j_gene: TRBJ1-5; abundance: few; len: 14; CDR3nt: TGTGCCAGCAGTATCGCAGGTGGCAATCAGCCCCAGCATTTT; CDR3aa: CASSIAGGNQPQHF
v_gene: TRBV29-1; d_gene: NA; j_gene: TRBJ2-7; abundance: NA; len: 16; CDR3nt: TGCAGCGCGAGGGGTCCCGGGACCCACCTCTCCTACGAGCAGTACTTC; CDR3aa: CSARGPGTHLSYEQYF
v_gene: TRBV7-3; d_gene: NA; j_gene: TRBJ2-1; abundance: NA; len: 17; CDR3nt: TGTGCCAGCAGCTCCCTAGAACTAGCCCCCTCCTACAATGAGCAGTTCTTC; CDR3aa: CASSSLELAPSYNEQFF
v_gene: TRBV4-1; d_gene: TRBD1; j_gene: TRBJ1-2; abundance: few; len: 16; CDR3nt: TGCGCCAGCAGCCAAGATTGGGACAGGGACCCGTATGGCTACACCTTC; CDR3aa: CASSQDWDRDPYGYTF
v_gene: TRBV7-8; d_gene: NA; j_gene: TRBJ2-3; abundance: few; len: 17; CDR3nt: TGTGCCAGCACCCCCTCTGTAATAGGGGCGAGCACAGATACGCAGTATTTT; CDR3aa: CASTPSVIGASTDTQYF
v_gene: TRBV7-6; d_gene: NA; j_gene: TRBJ2-3; abundance: NA; len: 16; CDR3nt: TGTGCCAGCAGCTTACTTGGACAGCGCAGCACAGATACGCAGTATTTT; CDR3aa: CASSLLGQRSTDTQYF
v_gene: TRBV7-6; d_gene: NA; j_gene: TRBJ2-7; abundance: few; len: 12; CDR3nt: TGTGCCAGCAGCCTGATTCCCTACGAGCAGTACTTC; CDR3aa: CASSLIPYEQYF
v_gene: TRBV7-9; d_gene: TRBD1; j_gene: TRBJ1-2; abundance: few; len: 15; CDR3nt: TGTGCCAGCAGCTTAGGGACAGGCATTTCAAATGGCTACACCTTC; CDR3aa: CASSLGTGISNGYTF
v_gene: TRBV5-1; d_gene: TRBD2; j_gene: TRBJ2-4; abundance: few; len: 16; CDR3nt: TGCGCCAGCAGCTTGGGCCGGGGGGAAGCCAAAAACATTCAGTACTTC; CDR3aa: CASSLGRGEAKNIQYF
v_gene: TRBV19; d_gene: TRBD1; j_gene: TRBJ2-3; abundance: many; len: 15; CDR3nt: TGTGCCAGTAGCCCGAGTAGCAGGGGGTCGGATACGCAGTATTTT; CDR3aa: CASSPSSRGSDTQYF
v_gene: TRBV7-6; d_gene: NA; j_gene: TRBJ2-5; abundance: many; len: 15; CDR3nt: TGTGCCAGCAGCTACACACTACAGGGTCGGGAGACCCAGTACTTC; CDR3aa: CASSYTLQGRETQYF
v_gene: TRBV5-1; d_gene: TRBD1; j_gene: TRBJ1-1; abundance: many; len: 15; CDR3nt: TGCGCCAGCAGCCACGAACAGGGGGCTAGCACTGAAGCTTTCTTT; CDR3aa: CASSHEQGASTEAFF
v_gene: TRBV9; d_gene: TRBD2; j_gene: TRBJ2-2; abundance: NA; len: 16; CDR3nt: TGTGCCAGCAGCGATGGGACTAGCGGACGCACCGGGGAGCTGTTTTTT; CDR3aa: CASSDGTSGRTGELFF
v_gene: TRBV6-1; d_gene: NA; j_gene: TRBJ2-6; abundance: many; len: 15; CDR3nt: TGTGCCAGCAGTGAAGGGGGCTCTGGGGCCAACGTCCTGACTTTC; CDR3aa: CASSEGGSGANVLTF
v_gene: TRBV2; d_gene: TRBD1; j_gene: TRBJ2-6; abundance: NA; len: 18; CDR3nt: TGTGCCAGCAGAGACAGGGACAGGGCTTCTACTGGGGCCAACGTCCTGACTTTC; CDR3aa: CASRDRDRASTGANVLTF
v_gene: TRBV19; d_gene: NA; j_gene: TRBJ1-1; abundance: NA; len: 13; CDR3nt: TGTGCCAGTAGTGATTCCCCGAACACTGAAGCTTTCTTT; CDR3aa: CASSDSPNTEAFF
v_gene: TRBV27; d_gene: TRBD1; j_gene: TRBJ2-7; abundance: few; len: 14; CDR3nt: TGTGCCAGCAGTTCATCACCGGGACAGTACGAGCAGTACTTC; CDR3aa: CASSSSPGQYEQYF
v_gene: TRBV6-6; d_gene: NA; j_gene: TRBJ2-2; abundance: NA; len: 16; CDR3nt: TGTGCCAGCAGAGAGACCATAGGGATTAACACCGGGGAGCTGTTTTTT; CDR3aa: CASRETIGINTGELFF
v_gene: TRBV12-3/TRBV12-4; d_gene: NA; j_gene: TRBJ2-3; abundance: NA; len: 16; CDR3nt: TGTGCCAGCAGTTTAGCGGCGGCAGGGGACACAGATACGCAGTATTTT; CDR3aa: CASSLAAAGDTDTQYF
v_gene: TRBV12-3/TRBV12-4; d_gene: NA; j_gene: TRBJ2-1; abundance: NA; len: 13; CDR3nt: TGTGCCAGCTTCGACGAGACAGACAATGAGCAGTTCTTC; CDR3aa: CASFDETDNEQFF
v_gene: TRBV12-3/TRBV12-4; d_gene: TRBD1; j_gene: TRBJ1-5; abundance: few; len: 15; CDR3nt: TGTGCCAGCAGTCATACAGGGGGCGTCAATCAGCCCCAGCATTTT; CDR3aa: CASSHTGGVNQPQHF
v_gene: TRBV9; d_gene: NA; j_gene: TRBJ2-2; abundance: NA; len: 13; CDR3nt: TGTGCCAGCAGCCCCCAGCAGGGCCGGGAGCTGTTTTTT; CDR3aa: CASSPQQGRELFF
v_gene: TRBV5-4; d_gene: TRBD1; j_gene: TRBJ1-2; abundance: NA; len: 15; CDR3nt: TGTGCCAGCCAAAGGACAGGGGCAGCTAACTATGGCTACACCTTC; CDR3aa: CASQRTGAANYGYTF
v_gene: TRBV5-1; d_gene: NA; j_gene: TRBJ2-1; abundance: NA; len: 15; CDR3nt: TGCGCCAGCAGCTCAGACGACGGAACCTACAATGAGCAGTTCTTC; CDR3aa: CASSSDDGTYNEQFF